Listed below are T cell receptor beta chains from one sample, sequenced in a study of T-cell reconstitution after alpha-beta-depleted transplantation in children. One entry per CDR3 protein, called by TCRdb with MiXCR from the PCR reads. Of fewer than 1 million distinct CDR3 sequences listed, about 16% are singletons. This sample comprised PBMCs, mostly from graft donor cells, obtained 360 days after TCRalphabeta/CD19-depleted stem cell transplant. These TCRs come from a male patient between 10 and 17 years old who had a stem cell transplant for acute lymphoblastic leukemia, so the T cells may come from the graft donor. Each CDR3 is given with its conserved first and last residue. The D gene is left open where the match is weak. Clone sizes are given selectively: once, few, many, or a class where the clone is expanded.

v_gene	len	j_gene	abundance	d_gene	CDR3aa	CDR3nt
TRBV20-1	16	TRBJ1-6	-	-	CSAIAGTSSYNSPLHF	TGCAGTGCTATAGCGGGGACTAGCTCCTATAATTCACCCCTCCACTTT
TRBV12-3/TRBV12-4	13	TRBJ2-1	few	-	CASSPPLADEQFF	TGTGCCAGCAGCCCCCCCCTGGCAGATGAGCAGTTCTTC
TRBV6-1	15	TRBJ2-1	-	TRBD1	CASRTDRGSYNEQFF	TGTGCCAGCAGGACCGACAGGGGGTCCTACAATGAGCAGTTCTTC
TRBV7-9	14	TRBJ1-5	few	-	CASSSGVGNQPQHF	TGTGCCAGCAGCTCGGGTGTTGGCAATCAGCCCCAGCATTTT
TRBV2	14	TRBJ2-7	few	-	CASSVQVFAYEQYF	TGTGCCAGCAGTGTTCAGGTTTTTGCCTACGAGCAGTACTTC
TRBV6-6	12	TRBJ2-7	many	-	CASSYSPFRQYF	TGTGCCAGCAGTTACTCCCCCTTTCGGCAGTACTTC
TRBV5-1	15	TRBJ1-2	few	TRBD1	CASSWGTGASYGYTF	TGCGCCAGCAGCTGGGGGACAGGGGCATCCTATGGCTACACCTTC
TRBV6-1	13	TRBJ1-4	few	-	CASSRTATEKLFF	TGTGCCAGCAGTAGGACGGCGACAGAAAAACTGTTTTTT
TRBV20-1	16	TRBJ2-1	few	TRBD2	CSATVAGAMRDNEQFF	TGCAGTGCCACCGTAGCGGGAGCGATGAGGGACAATGAGCAGTTCTTC
TRBV18	15	TRBJ2-1	few	TRBD2	CASAGGSRSYNEQFF	TGTGCTTCCGCCGGGGGGAGTAGGTCCTACAATGAGCAGTTCTTC
TRBV7-9	15	TRBJ1-1	-	TRBD1	CASSSEYRGGYEAFF	TGTGCCAGCAGCTCGGAGTACAGGGGAGGATATGAAGCTTTCTTT
TRBV15	17	TRBJ2-3	-	-	CATAEGGVRPNTDTQYF	TGTGCCACCGCAGAAGGAGGGGTAAGGCCCAACACAGATACGCAGTATTTT
TRBV7-2	13	TRBJ1-1	few	-	CASSIRGGTEAFF	TGTGCCAGCAGCATTAGGGGTGGCACTGAAGCTTTCTTT
TRBV19	14	TRBJ1-1	-	TRBD1	CASYGQAHNTEAFF	TGTGCCAGTTACGGACAGGCGCACAACACTGAAGCTTTCTTT
TRBV7-6	15	TRBJ2-7	few	-	CASSRGDVGFYEQYF	TGTGCCAGCAGCAGAGGGGACGTGGGGTTCTACGAGCAGTACTTC
TRBV5-5	14	TRBJ2-6	few	-	CASSIGSGANVLTF	TGTGCCAGCAGCATCGGGTCTGGGGCCAACGTCCTGACTTTC
TRBV2	14	TRBJ2-3	few	TRBD1	CASRTGQGTDTQYF	TGTGCCAGCAGGACGGGACAGGGAACAGATACGCAGTATTTT
TRBV5-5	14	TRBJ2-1	-	TRBD1	CASSSQTTGSEQFF	TGTGCCAGCAGCTCGCAGACGACAGGGTCTGAGCAGTTCTTC
TRBV5-1	21	TRBJ2-2	-	TRBD2	CASSLEKARLRELASTGELFF	TGCGCCAGCAGCTTGGAAAAGGCACGATTACGGGAACTAGCGTCCACCGGGGAGCTGTTTTTT
TRBV4-1	16	TRBJ2-7	-	-	CASSYSGTGARYEQYF	TGCGCCAGCAGCTATTCAGGTACGGGAGCTCGGTACGAGCAGTACTTC
TRBV12-3/TRBV12-4	16	TRBJ2-7	-	TRBD2	CASSMGLAGRSYEQYF	TGTGCCAGCAGTATGGGACTAGCGGGACGCTCCTACGAGCAGTACTTC
TRBV5-8	17	TRBJ2-3	-	TRBD2	CASSLALAGTSTDTQYF	TGTGCCAGCAGCTTGGCGCTAGCGGGAACTAGCACAGATACGCAGTATTTT
TRBV7-6	16	TRBJ2-1	-	TRBD1	CASSRRTGSSYNEQFF	TGTGCCAGCAGCCGTCGGACAGGGAGCTCCTACAATGAGCAGTTCTTC
TRBV5-1	16	TRBJ2-7	-	-	CASSWGPGTSYYEQYF	TGCGCCAGCAGCTGGGGACCGGGTACCTCTTACTACGAGCAGTACTTC
TRBV12-3/TRBV12-4	15	TRBJ2-1	many	TRBD2	CASRVAGSSYNEQFF	TGTGCCAGCAGGGTAGCGGGGAGCTCCTACAATGAGCAGTTCTTC
TRBV5-1	14	TRBJ2-2	few	-	CASSPLSNTGELFF	TGCGCCAGCAGCCCGCTATCTAACACCGGGGAGCTGTTTTTT
TRBV7-3	13	TRBJ1-1	-	-	CASSLGTSRKAFF	TGTGCCAGCAGCCTCGGGACCTCCAGAAAAGCTTTCTTT
TRBV6-6	10	TRBJ2-7	-	-	CASSYLQQYF	TGTGCCAGCAGCTACCTGCAGCAGTACTTC
TRBV6-1	14	TRBJ2-1	-	TRBD2	CASSTFTWTSRQFF	TGTGCCAGCAGTACCTTCACCTGGACTAGTCGGCAGTTCTTC
TRBV6-4	12	TRBJ2-1	many	-	CASSDNYNEQFF	TGTGCCAGCAGTGACAATTACAATGAGCAGTTCTTC
TRBV12-3/TRBV12-4	14	TRBJ2-1	few	TRBD2	CASSLTSGIIEQFF	TGTGCCAGCAGTTTGACTAGCGGGATAATTGAGCAGTTCTTC
TRBV2	16	TRBJ2-1	-	TRBD1	CASVRNRGRTYNEQFF	TGTGCCAGCGTAAGAAACAGGGGGAGGACCTACAATGAGCAGTTCTTC
TRBV27	13	TRBJ1-1	once	-	CASSLYRGFKAFF	TGTGCCAGCAGTTTATATCGAGGTTTTAAAGCTTTCTTT
TRBV29-1	14	TRBJ2-7	few	TRBD1	CSVENRGTTYEQYF	TGCAGCGTTGAAAACAGGGGAACGACCTACGAGCAGTACTTC
TRBV12-3/TRBV12-4	12	TRBJ2-1	few	-	CAILSAYNEQFF	TGTGCCATCCTATCCGCCTACAATGAGCAGTTCTTC
TRBV20-1	16	TRBJ2-3	-	-	CSARYHPSAPTDTQYF	TGCAGTGCTCGCTACCACCCTAGCGCTCCTACAGATACGCAGTATTTT
TRBV20-1	15	TRBJ2-1	many	-	CSAREGRSSYNEQFF	TGCAGTGCTAGAGAAGGCAGGAGCTCCTACAATGAGCAGTTCTTC
TRBV29-1	17	TRBJ2-7	few	TRBD1	CSVEDGWGTGDTYEQYF	TGCAGCGTTGAAGATGGTTGGGGGACAGGTGATACCTACGAGCAGTACTTC